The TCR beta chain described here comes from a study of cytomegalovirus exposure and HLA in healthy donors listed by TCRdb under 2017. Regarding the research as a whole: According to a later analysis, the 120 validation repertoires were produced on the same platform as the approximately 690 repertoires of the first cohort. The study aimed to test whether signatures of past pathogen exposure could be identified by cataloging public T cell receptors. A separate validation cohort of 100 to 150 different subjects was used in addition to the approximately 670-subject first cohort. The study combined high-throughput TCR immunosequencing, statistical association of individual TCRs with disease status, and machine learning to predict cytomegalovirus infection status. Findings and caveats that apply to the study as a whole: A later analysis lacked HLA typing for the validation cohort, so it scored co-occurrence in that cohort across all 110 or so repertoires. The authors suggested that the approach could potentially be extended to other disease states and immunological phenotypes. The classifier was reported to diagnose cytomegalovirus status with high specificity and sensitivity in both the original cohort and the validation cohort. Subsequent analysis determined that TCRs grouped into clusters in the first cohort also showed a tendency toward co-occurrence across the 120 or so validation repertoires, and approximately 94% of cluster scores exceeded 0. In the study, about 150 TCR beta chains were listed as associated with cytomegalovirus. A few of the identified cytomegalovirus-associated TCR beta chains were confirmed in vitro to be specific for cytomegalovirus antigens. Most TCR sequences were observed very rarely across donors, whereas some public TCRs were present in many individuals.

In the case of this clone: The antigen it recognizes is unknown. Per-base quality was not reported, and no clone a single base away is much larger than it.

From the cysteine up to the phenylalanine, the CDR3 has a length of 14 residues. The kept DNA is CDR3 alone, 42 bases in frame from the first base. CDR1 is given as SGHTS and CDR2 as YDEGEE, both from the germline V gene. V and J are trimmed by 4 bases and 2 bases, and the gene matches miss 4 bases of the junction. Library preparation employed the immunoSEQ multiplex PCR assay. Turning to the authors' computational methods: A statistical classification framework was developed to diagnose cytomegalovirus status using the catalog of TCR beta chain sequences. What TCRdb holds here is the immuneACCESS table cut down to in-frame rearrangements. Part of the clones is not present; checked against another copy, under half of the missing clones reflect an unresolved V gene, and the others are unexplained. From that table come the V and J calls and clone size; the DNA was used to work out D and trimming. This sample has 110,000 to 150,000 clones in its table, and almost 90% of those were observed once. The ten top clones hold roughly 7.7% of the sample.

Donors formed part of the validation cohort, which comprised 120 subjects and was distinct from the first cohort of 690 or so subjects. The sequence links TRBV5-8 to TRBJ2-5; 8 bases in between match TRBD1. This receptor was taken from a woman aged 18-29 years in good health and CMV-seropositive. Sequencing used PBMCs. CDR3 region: CASSNYRGQETQYF. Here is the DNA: TGTGCCAGCAGCAACTACAGGGGGCAAGAGACCCAGTACTTC.